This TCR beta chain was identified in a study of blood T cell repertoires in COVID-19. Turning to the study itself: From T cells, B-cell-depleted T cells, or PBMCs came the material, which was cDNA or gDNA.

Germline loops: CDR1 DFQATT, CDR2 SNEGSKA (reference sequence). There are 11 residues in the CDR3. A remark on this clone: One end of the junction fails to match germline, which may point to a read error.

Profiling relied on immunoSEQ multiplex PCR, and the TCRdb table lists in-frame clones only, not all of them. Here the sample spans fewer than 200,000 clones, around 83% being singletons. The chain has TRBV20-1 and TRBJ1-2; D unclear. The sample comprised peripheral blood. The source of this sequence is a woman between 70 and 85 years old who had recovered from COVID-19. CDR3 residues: CSAREGRLVAF. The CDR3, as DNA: TGCAGTGCTAGGGAGGGCCGGTTGGTCGCCTTC.